This T cell receptor (beta chain) was identified in a study of CD8+ T cells in alopecia areata. The CDR3 sequence is 15 residues long. Germline V gene lookup returns CDR1 SQVTM and CDR2 ANQGSEA. V lost 2 bases and J lost 4; bases outside the gene matches: 10. Study results and caveats: Scalp sample data also include resident alphabeta T cells from normal skin.

Treatment denoted: oral pan-JAK inhibitor, 5-10 mg twice daily. Sorting of PBMCs yielded the CD4+ and CD8+ T cells. On this clone: What it binds is unknown.

Isolated RNA was reverse transcribed into cDNA used as the sequencing template. Sequenced by immunoSEQ multiplex PCR; TCRdb stores in-frame clones only, minus some. The repertoire consists of approximately 200,000 clones, with roughly 50% occurring once and the leading ten covering about 5%. This TCR was recovered from a human donor with alopecia areata. The V gene is TRBV29-1, the J gene TRBJ1-1; 7 bases match TRBD1. The specimen comprised CD4+ T cells sorted from blood, sampled at week 24, from a patient treated with tofacitinib. CDR3 nucleotides: TGCAGCGTTGAATTCTGGACAGGCCCCTCCACTGAAGCTTTCTTT. It translates to CSVEFWTGPSTEAFF.